Following are 22 T cell receptor beta chains from one sample sequenced in a study of blood T cell repertoires in COVID-19. Produced via immunoSEQ multiplex PCR; TCRdb's table is partial and in-frame only. The sample contains 100,000 or so clones, 75% to 95% of which appear only once. Sequencing was carried out using peripheral blood. The receptors were gathered from a woman between 45 and 60 years old in a cohort sampled during active COVID-19.

This chain uses TRBV7-6 with TRBJ2-5, with a possible D match to TRBD1 (6 bases). Trimming cost V 3 bases and J 7 bases, with 18 bases left between them. CDR3 length: 15 amino acids. Germline CDR1 and CDR2: SGHVS and FNYEAQ. CDR3 sequence: CASSFDPGVIGTQYF. The CDR3 nucleotides are TGTGCCAGCAGCTTCGACCCAGGGGTGATTGGGACCCAGTACTTC.

This clone was picked up a small number of times. V is TRBV6-6 and J is TRBJ1-2; D unresolved. There are 12 residues in the CDR3. The V end was cut by 5 bases, the J end by 8 bases, with 12 bases between. Germline V gene lookup returns CDR1 MNHNY and CDR2 SVGAGI (reference sequence). The CDR3 bases are TGTGCCAGCAGTCCCCACGGGGAAGGCTACACCTTC. It is translated as CASSPHGEGYTF.

CDR3 in amino acids: CASSRWGRWDQPQHF. For the CDR3, the DNA is TGTGCCAGCAGTCGTTGGGGGAGGTGGGATCAGCCCCAGCATTTT. V is TRBV28 and J is TRBJ1-5, with D perhaps matching TRBD1 (5 bases). This CDR3 contains 15 residues. With 5 bases removed from V and 5 bases from J, the gap between germline ends came to 16 bases. In germline, CDR1 is MDHEN, CDR2 SYDVKM. Full variable domain (outside the CDR3, taken from reference TRBV28 and TRBJ1-5): DVKVTQSSRYLVKRTGEKVFLECVQDMDHENMFWYRQDPGLGLRLIYFSYDVKMKEKGDIPEGYSVSREKKERFSLILESASTNQTSMYLCASSRWGRWDQPQHFGDGTRLSIL.

The chain couples TRBV5-1 to TRBJ2-5, with TRBD2 identical over 9 bases. Germline CDR1 and CDR2: SGHRS and YFSETQ. The CDR3 has 16 residues. The V gene end was trimmed by 0 bases and the J gene end by 1 base; junction bases not matched to a gene: 4. The CDR3 nucleotides read TGCGCCAGCAGCTTGGTGCGAGCGGGAGGCCAAGAGACCCAGTACTTC. It yields the protein CASSLVRAGGQETQYF.

This clone appeared once. The chain has TRBV5-8 and TRBJ2-5, with D perhaps TRBD2 (6 bases). Trimming removed 0 bases at V and 2 bases at J, with 11 bases between. Germline V gene sequence: CDR1 SGHTS, CDR2 YDEGEE. The CDR3 sequence is 15 residues long. CDR3 in DNA: TGTGCCAGCAGCTTGGTCCGGGGGAGGCAAGAGACCCAGTACTTC. It encodes CASSLVRGRQETQYF.

The genes are TRBV5-1 and TRBJ1-4, with D possibly being TRBD1 (6 bases). The germline V gene has CDR1 SGHRS and CDR2 YFSETQ. The CDR3 length is 16 residues. The ends were cut back, 4 bases at V and 3 bases at J, with 16 bases in the middle. CDR3 sequence: CASSPAIRTANEKLFF. The CDR3 DNA reads as TGCGCCAGCAGCCCAGCGATTCGGACAGCTAATGAAAAACTGTTTTTT.

The chain carries TRBV6-5 and TRBJ2-7; TRBD2 aligns across 7 bases. Trimming cost V 6 bases and J 7 bases; bases outside gene matches: 9. This CDR3 has 13 amino acids. From germline, CDR1 is MNHEY and CDR2 SVGAGI. The CDR3 bases are TGTGCCAGCAGGTGGCGTTGGGAGGGGGAGCAGTACTTC. Translating it yields CASRWRWEGEQYF.

V gene TRBV9 combines with J gene TRBJ2-1; 12 nucleotides line up with TRBD2. The CDR3 has 15 residues. Germline assignment: CDR1 SGDLS and CDR2 YYNGEE. The V and J ends lost 3 bases and 6 bases, in that order; junction bases with no gene match: 4. The CDR3 DNA reads TGTGCCAGCAGCGCTAGCGGGGGGGCCGCCAATGAGCAGTTCTTC. It is translated as CASSASGGAANEQFF.

Regarding this clone: One end of the junction does not line up with germline, which may come from a read error. The chain couples TRBV19 to TRBJ1-1; D might be TRBD1 (5 bases). This CDR3 is 12 amino acids long. Per the germline V gene, CDR1 is LNHDA and CDR2 is SQIVND (reference sequence). In DNA, the CDR3 is TGTGCCAGTAAAGGGGCCCGAACAGAACGCTCGTGG. It is translated as CASKGARTERSW.

The chain employs TRBV5-4 and TRBJ1-4; D remains unclear. Germline CDR1 and CDR2: SGHNT and YYREEE (reference sequence). Trimming shortened V by 4 bases and J by 7 bases, and 11 bases separated the two germline ends. This CDR3 contains 13 residues. The CDR3 region is CASSPGRGEKLFF. In DNA form, the CDR3 reads TGTGCCAGCAGCCCCGGCCGCGGTGAAAAACTGTTTTTT.

The rearrangement uses TRBV6-6 and TRBJ2-5, with unresolved D. Germline-derived CDR1 and CDR2 are MNHNY and SVGAGI (reference sequence). This CDR3 has 12 residues. V dropped 0 bases and J dropped 5 bases, with 4 bases sitting between them. The CDR3 bases are TGTGCCAGCAGTTACTCGGAGGAGACCCAGTACTTC. This translates into CASSYSEETQYF.

The chain uses TRBV7-9 and TRBJ2-7; D perhaps matches TRBD2 (6 bases). The CDR3 runs 17 residues. Germline V gives CDR1 SEHNR, CDR2 FQNEAQ (reference sequence). V was cut by 5 bases and J by 6 bases, with 26 bases left in between. The CDR3 DNA follows: TGTGCCAGCAGCCCACCCTCGGGGGACCTAAAACCCATCGAGCAGTACTTC. Its translation: CASSPPSGDLKPIEQYF.

The chain has TRBV5-1 and TRBJ2-3; 7 nucleotides match TRBD2. The CDR3 sequence is 13 residues long. Germline assignment: CDR1 SGHRS and CDR2 YFSETQ. V dropped 5 bases and J dropped 0; count of bases not matched to a gene: 0. The CDR3 DNA reads TGCGCCAGCAGTAGCGGGAGCACAGATACGCAGTATTTT. It codes for CASSSGSTDTQYF.

The chain recombines TRBV7-3 with TRBJ2-1, with 8 bases identical to TRBD2. J was trimmed by 0 bases and V by 5 bases; bases with no gene match: 3. The CDR3 extends over 15 amino acids. In germline, CDR1 is SGHTA, CDR2 FQGTGA. CDR3 in DNA: TGTGCCAGCAGCCCGGGAGGGAGCTCCTACAATGAGCAGTTCTTC. As protein: CASSPGGSSYNEQFF.

This clone was observed a single time. The chain has TRBV5-1 and TRBJ2-7, with 9 bases matching TRBD1. Germline values: CDR1 SGHRS, CDR2 YFSETQ. The CDR3 is made up of 14 amino acids. V lost 6 bases to trimming and J lost 6 bases; unmatched junction nucleotides: 10. Here the CDR3 reads CASTASGTGTEQYF. The CDR3 region has the DNA TGCGCCAGCACCGCCTCCGGGACAGGGACCGAGCAGTACTTC.

This chain uses TRBV19 with TRBJ1-6; D is unclear. The length of the CDR3 is 16 residues. Trimming took off 6 bases at V and 5 bases at J, with 17 bases between the two ends. Germline loops: CDR1 LNHDA, CDR2 SQIVND (reference sequence). In nucleotides, the CDR3 is TGTGCCAGTAGATCCTTCGGAAACAGCCATAATTCACCCCTCCACTTT. Its protein is CASRSFGNSHNSPLHF.

Only one count was recorded for this clone. The gene calls are TRBV11-2 and TRBJ2-3; TRBD2 aligns across 15 bases. Per the germline V gene, CDR1 is SGHAT and CDR2 is FQNNGV. This CDR3 has 18 amino acids. Losses at the gene ends were 1 base for V and 3 bases for J; bases not matched to a gene: 5. The CDR3 spells CASSLGRTSGGATDTQYF. In DNA form, the CDR3 reads TGTGCCAGCAGCTTAGGCCGGACTAGCGGGGGGGCGACAGATACGCAGTATTTT. The whole variable domain, remainder taken from reference TRBV11-2 and TRBJ2-3, is EAGVAQSPRYKIIEKRQSVAFWCNPISGHATLYWYQQILGQGPKLLIQFQNNGVVDDSQLPKDRFSAERLKGVDSTLKIQPAKLEDSAVYLCASSLGRTSGGATDTQYFGPGTRLTVL.

The chain carries TRBV6-6 and TRBJ1-5; 9 bases agree with TRBD1. Germline V lookup: CDR1 MNHNY, CDR2 SVGAGI (reference sequence). J gave up 4 bases and V 5 bases, and 6 bases lay outside the gene matches. The CDR3 spans 15 residues. The CDR3 DNA follows: TGTGCCAGCAGTAGCCGGGACAGGGCAAATCAGCCCCAGCATTTT. Protein: CASSSRDRANQPQHF.

This clone was seen a single time. The rearrangement links TRBV7-9 to TRBJ2-5; 7 positions match TRBD1. The CDR3 consists of 13 residues. Trimming at V came to 6 bases and at J to 5 bases, leaving 6 bases not matched to a gene. Germline CDR1 is SEHNR and CDR2 is FQNEAQ (reference sequence). The CDR3 DNA sequence: TGTGCCAGCAGTTCGACAGGGTGGGAGACCCAGTACTTC. Encoded protein: CASSSTGWETQYF.

The rearrangement links TRBV2 to TRBJ2-3, with 9 bases matching TRBD2. The length of the CDR3 is 16 residues. V shed 0 bases and J 5 bases; nucleotides not matched to a gene: 6. Germline V lookup: CDR1 SNHLY, CDR2 FYNNEI. CDR3 in amino acids: CASSEARGGEEDTQYF. CDR3 DNA: TGTGCCAGCAGTGAAGCGCGGGGGGGCGAGGAAGATACGCAGTATTTT.

This clone has a handful of counts. This chain links TRBV3-1 (or the pseudogene TRBV3-2) with TRBJ2-2; D possibly corresponds to TRBD1 (6 bases). The germline gives CDR1 LGHDT, CDR2 YNNKEL (reference sequence). The V end lost 5 bases, the J end lost 10 bases, and 17 bases lay between the germline ends. The CDR3 is 14 residues long. This CDR3 reads CASSSRRDMAELFF. CDR3 DNA: TGTGCCAGCAGCTCCAGACGGGACATGGCGGAGCTGTTTTTT.

The V gene is TRBV7-9, the J gene TRBJ1-2, with 7 bases lining up with TRBD1. Germline CDR1 SEHNR, CDR2 FQNEAQ (reference sequence). Trimming cost V 5 bases and J 8 bases; bases outside gene matches: 5. This CDR3 is 12 amino acids long. Here the CDR3 reads CASSPGGHGYTF. CDR3 DNA sequence: TGTGCCAGCAGCCCAGGGGGTCACGGCTACACCTTC.